The entry below describes one TCR beta chain. Its antigen is as yet unknown. Cultured CD4+ T cells had their DNA profiled by the Oncomine TCR Beta short-read assay. TCRdb fed the PCR reads into MiXCR, producing one record per CDR3 protein. Of approximately 23,000 distinct CDR3 sequences detected, about 33% appear once; the ten largest clones hold around 12%. Sample treatment: roughly 10-day PBMC culture with coronavirus spike peptide pools or control peptides (ViraFEST assay). ViraFEST relied on peptide pools to expand antigen-specific T cells; the TCRs were sequenced afterward. There were positive PCR dates ranging from March to December 2020, all predating US Alpha, Beta and Delta variants. The CDR3 contains 16 residues. V gave up 4 bases and J gave up 4 bases; unmatched junction bases: 9. The germline V gene encodes CDR1 MNHEY and CDR2 SVGAGI. The data are from a study of vaccination and CD4 T cells after COVID-19. Study context: Six males and four females, two of them Hispanic, were enrolled as convalescents. Investigators stimulated cells with overlapping spike peptides drawn from SARS-CoV-2, HCoV-NL63, HCoV-OC43 and HCoV-229E.

The sample consisted of cultured CD4+ T cells from blood. The chain is built from TRBV6-5 and TRBJ2-1; 8 nucleotides agree with TRBD1. The receptor's source is a human donor with COVID-19. The DNA for the CDR3 is TGTGCCAGCAGTTCTGCCTCGGGACAGGCATACAATGAGCAGTTCTTC. It translates to CASSSASGQAYNEQFF.